The 3 T cell receptor beta chains below come from one sample, sequenced in a study of lymphopenia after photon versus proton radiotherapy. Produced via immunoSEQ multiplex PCR; TCRdb's table is partial and in-frame only. The sample yields 30,000 or so clones, roughly 87% seen once. Sequencing was performed on peripheral blood, taken from a patient treated with proton-based radiotherapy. These receptors were taken from a woman aged 55-75 years with cholangiocarcinoma. Some clones in this sample may be carry-over from other donors' samples.

The CDR3 protein is CASSSLTSGGLDEQFF. The CDR3 nucleotides read TGTGCCAGCAGCTCCCTGACTAGCGGGGGTTTGGATGAGCAGTTCTTC. The rearrangement joins TRBV7-8 to TRBJ2-1; TRBD2 aligns across 12 bases. J was trimmed by 8 bases and V by 4 bases; bases with no gene match: 9. Germline CDR1 and CDR2: SGHVS and FQNEAQ. The CDR3 is 16 amino acids.

This chain uses TRBV10-1 with TRBJ2-7, with 7 bases fitting TRBD2. The CDR3 sequence is 15 residues long. CDR1 and CDR2 (germline): WNHNN, SYGVQD (reference sequence). The V gene end was trimmed by 2 bases and the J gene end by 5 bases; junction bases not matched to a gene: 9. CDR3 region: CASSEVAGETNEQYF. The CDR3 region has the DNA TGCGCCAGCAGTGAGGTGGCGGGAGAAACGAACGAGCAGTACTTC.

The chain employs TRBV27 and TRBJ1-1; 10 nucleotides agree with TRBD1. The junction had 14 bases not matched to a gene; V was cut back by 6 bases and J by 1 base. CDR3 length equals 18 residues. Germline CDR1 and CDR2: MNHEY and SMNVEV (reference sequence). CDR3 sequence: CASSPPAPGQGRNTEAFF. As DNA, the CDR3 is TGTGCCAGCAGCCCACCGGCCCCGGGACAGGGGAGGAACACTGAAGCTTTCTTT.